This T cell receptor (beta chain) emerged from a study of cytomegalovirus exposure and HLA in healthy donors. With regard to this clone: Its specificity is not known.

While the first cohort had 600 to 750 subjects, the donors belonged to the separate validation cohort of fewer than 150 subjects. Clones were read by immunoSEQ multiplex PCR, and TCRdb kept only the in-frame ones, dropping some. The table lists around 60,000 clones, under 95% of them singletons. The CDR3 spans 15 residues. Germline trimming cut 8 bases from V and 2 bases from J; bases unmatched to any gene: 9. Germline-derived CDR1 and CDR2 are MDHEN and SYDVKM. General study findings and limits: There were a few CMV-associated chains whose specificity for CMV antigens was confirmed in vitro. TCR sequences were mostly rare, though some public TCRs occurred in many donors.

The chain has TRBV28 and TRBJ1-2; 9 nucleotides match TRBD1. The TCR comes from a woman younger than 35 in good health and CMV-seronegative. Source material: PBMCs. The DNA of the CDR3 is TGTGCCAGCTGTTCCTTGACAGGGGGGAACTATGGCTACACCTTC. It encodes CASCSLTGGNYGYTF.